A single sample is the source of the 32 T cell receptor beta chains below, sequenced in a study of identical twins listed by TCRdb under 2016. The library came from 5' RACE. The sample was run on an Illumina HiSeq 2000. The public reads were quality trimmed at Q25 with fastp and then assembled into clones with MiXCR by TCRdb, keeping productive beta chains. Rows matching on CDR3 protein sequence are summarized as one entry with the most common DNA and genes. The sample table holds some 760,000 distinct CDR3 sequences, of which approximately 18% were seen once. Jointly, the top ten make up around 14% of the sample. These same records also appear under a second study, on T cells expressing NK-cell markers.

The sample was PBMCs. These receptor sequences come from a woman aged 18 to 35 in good health.

This clonotype was recorded at least ten times. At one end, the junction sequence differs from germline, possibly due to a read error. This rearrangement joins TRBV12-3 or TRBV12-4 to TRBJ2-2; D may correspond to TRBD1 or TRBD2 (5 bases each). The CDR3 has 13 residues. CDR3 loop: CASSLGETGELFF. CDR3 nucleotide sequence: TGTGCCAGCAGCTTAGGGGAGACCGGGGAGCTGTTTTTT.

This clonotype was found a few times. The chain combines TRBV6-5 with TRBJ2-3; 8 nucleotides line up with TRBD2. This CDR3 has 18 residues. Looked up from germline, CDR1 is MNHEY and CDR2 is SVGAGI. The V gene end was trimmed by 0 bases and the J gene end by 0 bases; junction bases not matched to a gene: 8. The DNA of the CDR3 is TGTGCCAGCAGTTACTCCTACCGTAGCGGGGATAGCACAGATACGCAGTATTTT. Translated: CASSYSYRSGDSTDTQYF.

This clonotype showed up just a few times. The chain is built from TRBV10-3 and TRBJ2-1, with 10 nucleotides matching TRBD1. Per germline, CDR1 ENHRY and CDR2 SYGVKD. This CDR3 spans 15 amino acids. V shed 3 bases and J 9 bases; nucleotides not matched to a gene: 8. The CDR3 reads CAISEPGQGLGEQFF. CDR3 DNA sequence: TGTGCCATCAGTGAACCGGGACAGGGGCTGGGTGAGCAGTTCTTC.

This clonotype was observed a handful of times. The chain has TRBV10-3 and TRBJ2-4; TRBD2 matches 13 bases. The CDR3 has 20 amino acids. Germline V gene data show CDR1 as ENHRY and CDR2 as SYGVKD. The junction had 12 bases not matched to a gene; V was cut back by 0 bases and J by 4 bases. CDR3 protein: CAISESWGTSGVVTKNIQYF. CDR3 nucleotide sequence: TGTGCCATCAGTGAGTCGTGGGGGACTAGCGGGGTTGTCACAAAAAACATTCAGTACTTC.

This clonotype was recorded a few times. The rearrangement uses TRBV27 and TRBJ1-2; 7 positions match TRBD1. V was clipped by 0 bases and J by 8 bases; unmatched bases: 3. CDR1 is MNHEY and CDR2 is SMNVEV in the germline V gene (reference sequence). The CDR3 is 13 amino acids. The CDR3 reads CASSLSTGWGYTF. DNA of the CDR3: TGTGCCAGCAGTTTATCGACAGGGTGGGGCTACACCTTC.

This clonotype came up a few times. The chain couples TRBV12-3 or TRBV12-4 to TRBJ2-4, with TRBD1 identical over 10 bases. Trimming cost V 3 bases and J 4 bases; bases outside gene matches: 6. This CDR3 region has 16 residues. This CDR3 reads CASSFGRGQGKNIQYF. The CDR3 DNA reads as TGTGCCAGCAGTTTTGGTCGGGGACAGGGGAAAAACATTCAGTACTTC.

The chain has TRBV12-5 and TRBJ1-1; no definite D call. This CDR3 has 11 residues. The V end was cut by 0 bases, the J end by 10 bases, with 6 bases between. The germline CDR1 and CDR2 sequences are LGHNT and FRNRAP. The CDR3 DNA reads as TGTGCTAGTGGTTTGGTATTCGGAGCTTTCTTT. It is translated as CASGLVFGAFF.

This sequence joins TRBV5-2 and TRBJ2-5; TRBD2 is the table's D call and was not checked against the DNA. TRBV5-2 is shown as a pseudogene. This CDR3 region has 17 residues. The CDR3 DNA sequence: TGTGCCAGCAACTTAGCTGGGACTAGCGGGGGCCGGGAGACCCAGTACTTC. Its protein product is CASNLAGTSGGRETQYF.

The chain combines TRBV13 with TRBJ1-5; no clear D gene. The germline CDR1 and CDR2 sequences are PRHDT and FYEKMQ (reference sequence). CDR3 length: 13 residues. V was cut by 5 bases and J by 7 bases, with 12 bases left in between. The CDR3, as DNA: TGTGCCAGCAGCCCTTCCCCCCAGCAGCCCCAGCATTTT. It translates to CASSPSPQQPQHF.

The chain recombines TRBV29-1 with TRBJ2-3; 9 bases map to TRBD1. The CDR3 sequence is 14 residues long. V shed 4 bases, J shed 0 bases, and the junction held 2 bases outside the gene matches. Germline-derived CDR1 and CDR2 are SQVTM and ANQGSEA. In nucleotides, the CDR3 is TGCAGCGTTGCGACAGGGGGGAGCACAGATACGCAGTATTTT. Translating it yields CSVATGGSTDTQYF.

The gene calls are TRBV9 and TRBJ2-4; TRBD1 or TRBD2 may be the D gene (5 bases each). The CDR3 is made up of 16 amino acids. The germline CDR1 and CDR2 sequences are SGDLS and YYNGEE. Deletions cut 0 bases from V and 8 bases from J, with 18 bases between. Written as DNA, the CDR3 is TGTGCCAGCAGCGTAGTAATGGCCGGGGACCCGGACATTCAGTACTTC. This encodes CASSVVMAGDPDIQYF.

This chain connects TRBV12-3 or TRBV12-4 to TRBJ1-4, with 7 bases lining up with TRBD1. Trimming cost V 6 bases and J 8 bases; bases outside gene matches: 18. CDR3 length: 17 residues. CDR3 nucleotide sequence: TGTGCCAGCAGCCGGGTAGTGAGGGGGCTTACACCCGAAAAACTGTTTTTT. The encoded protein is CASSRVVRGLTPEKLFF.

This clonotype was recorded a few times. This chain links TRBV7-2 with TRBJ2-4, with D maybe TRBD2 (6 bases). The CDR3 has 14 residues. V lost 1 base to trimming and J lost 5 bases, with 9 bases between them. Germline V gene lookup returns CDR1 SGHTA and CDR2 FQGNSA. Here the CDR3 reads CASSLGGGENIQYF. Here the CDR3 DNA reads TGTGCCAGCAGCTTAGGGGGCGGGGAAAACATTCAGTACTTC.

In this sample, this clonotype turned up many times. This chain connects TRBV5-1 to TRBJ1-1, with D uncertain. V gave up 2 bases and J gave up 5 bases, with 13 bases separating them. CDR1 and CDR2 from the germline V gene are SGHRS and YFSETQ. This CDR3 is built from 14 residues. The CDR3 loop is CASSLANGGTEAFF. As DNA, the CDR3 is TGCGCCAGCAGCTTAGCGAATGGCGGTACTGAAGCTTTCTTT.

This clonotype was seen a few times. The chain employs TRBV29-1 and TRBJ2-1, with 8 positions matching TRBD2. This CDR3 is 14 amino acids long. Trimming took 7 bases from V and 3 from J; bases not matched to a gene: 8. Germline V gene sequence: CDR1 SQVTM, CDR2 ANQGSEA. Here the CDR3 reads CSAGGGAGYNEQFF. CDR3 DNA: TGCAGCGCGGGAGGGGGGGCCGGCTACAATGAGCAGTTCTTC.

The sample holds a few counts of this clonotype. This chain connects TRBV6-5 to TRBJ1-2, with TRBD1 identical over 11 bases. Germline assignment: CDR1 MNHEY and CDR2 SVGAGI. This CDR3 contains 18 residues. V was clipped by 4 bases and J by 0 bases; unmatched bases: 10. CDR3 amino acids: CASSSGTGGHLANYGYTF. For the CDR3, the DNA is TGTGCCAGCAGTTCCGGGACAGGGGGGCACCTAGCTAACTATGGCTACACCTTC.

Written as DNA, the CDR3 is TGCGCCAGCAGCTTAAGGACTAGCGGAGGAGTCGAGCAGTACTTC. It encodes CASSLRTSGGVEQYF. The J gene is TRBJ2-7, the V gene TRBV5-1; 10 bases align to TRBD2. CDR1 and CDR2 (germline): SGHRS, YFSETQ. This CDR3 has 15 amino acids. V trimming: 2 bases; J trimming: 6 bases; junction bases outside the gene matches: 8.

Ten or more counts support this clonotype. The chain recombines TRBV25-1 with TRBJ2-5; D may be TRBD2 (6 bases). V lost 5 bases to trimming and J lost 5 bases, with 12 bases between them. The CDR3 sequence is 13 residues long. The germline CDR1 and CDR2 sequences are MGHDK and SYGVNS. CDR3 in amino acids: CASSSPGVETQYF. The CDR3 nucleotides are TGTGCCAGCAGTTCTCCGGGGGTTGAGACCCAGTACTTC.

J is TRBJ2-1 and V is TRBV12-3 or TRBV12-4; no clear D. The CDR3 covers 13 residues. V dropped 5 bases and J dropped 6 bases, with 11 bases sitting between them. CDR3 coding DNA: TGTGCCAGCAGTCCTCACTACGCCAATGAGCAGTTCTTC. It encodes CASSPHYANEQFF.

This clonotype has only a few counts. This chain uses TRBV3-1 with TRBJ2-7, with unresolved D. Trimming took 4 bases from V and 3 from J, leaving 10 bases between them. The CDR3 spans 13 residues. Germline lookup yields CDR1 LGHDT and CDR2 YNNKEL (reference sequence). The CDR3 DNA sequence: TGTGCCAGCAGCCCCCCGGACGACTACGAGCAGTACTTC. This translates into CASSPPDDYEQYF.

This chain links TRBV10-2 with TRBJ1-2, with D unresolved. The CDR3 runs to 13 residues. V lost 5 bases to trimming and J lost 2 bases, with 9 bases between them. Germline V gene sequence: CDR1 WSHSY, CDR2 SAAADI. The CDR3 sequence is CASSLDINYGYTF. CDR3 DNA sequence: TGCGCCAGCAGTCTAGACATAAACTATGGCTACACCTTC.

This clonotype has a handful of counts. The V gene is TRBV4-3, the J gene TRBJ1-1; no clear D. This CDR3 is built from 13 residues. Per germline, CDR1 LGHNA and CDR2 YSLEER. V shed 2 bases and J shed 5 bases, with 9 bases lying between them. Written as DNA, the CDR3 is TGCGCCAGCAGCCAAATTTTAAGGACTGAAGCTTTCTTT. It specifies CASSQILRTEAFF.

This chain links TRBV5-1 with TRBJ2-3, with a tentative D call TRBD1 (5 bases). Trimming pared 7 bases from V and 0 bases from J, leaving 12 bases between. The CDR3 length is 14 residues. Germline-derived CDR1 and CDR2 are SGHRS and YFSETQ. The CDR3 loop is CASEPSGSTDTQYF. For the CDR3, the DNA is TGCGCCAGCGAACCCTCAGGGAGCACAGATACGCAGTATTTT.

Concerning this clonotype itself: A much larger clone is a single base away; this may be a read error. This sequence joins TRBV12-3 or TRBV12-4 and TRBJ1-2; weak D call: TRBD1 (6 bases). V was cut by 5 bases and J by 4 bases, with 11 bases left in between. This CDR3 contains 13 residues. In DNA, the CDR3 is TGTGCCAGCAGTCCAACAGGGATCTATGGCTACACCTTC. It translates to CASSPTGIYGYTF.

In its sample, this clonotype was seen a few times. This chain uses TRBV5-5 with TRBJ2-5; TRBD2 might be the D (6 bases). Trimming took off 4 bases at V and 0 bases at J, with 13 bases between the two ends. The CDR3 has 15 amino acids. Per germline, CDR1 SGHKS and CDR2 YYEKEE (reference sequence). The DNA of the CDR3 is TGTGCCAGCAGCGTCGGGGGAGCGTACCAAGAGACCCAGTACTTC. It translates to CASSVGGAYQETQYF.

This clonotype has more than one count but fewer than ten. V and J are TRBV7-6 and TRBJ2-5, with 9 bases fitting TRBD2. The CDR3 sequence is 20 residues long. The germline gives CDR1 SGHVS, CDR2 FNYEAQ. Trimming at V came to 3 bases and at J to 5 bases, leaving 22 bases not matched to a gene. CDR3 region: CASSFRAAGLAGPRGETQYF. CDR3 nucleotides: TGTGCCAGCAGCTTTCGGGCAGCAGGCCTAGCGGGACCCAGGGGGGAGACCCAGTACTTC. Drawing the rest from reference TRBV7-6 and TRBJ2-5, the complete variable domain is GAGVSQSPRYKVTKRGQDVALRCDPISGHVSLYWYRQALGQGPEFLTYFNYEAQQDKSGLPNDRFSAERPEGSISTLTIQRTEQRDSAMYRCASSFRAAGLAGPRGETQYFGPGTRLLVL.

The chain joins TRBV3-1 to TRBJ2-7; 8 nucleotides agree with TRBD2. V was pared by 5 bases and J by 3 bases, with 12 bases of the junction left unmatched. The CDR3 sequence is 16 residues long. Germline V gene lookup returns CDR1 LGHDT and CDR2 YNNKEL (reference sequence). CDR3 in amino acids: CASSSGVAGSIYEQYF. In DNA, the CDR3 is TGTGCCAGCAGCTCCGGGGTAGCGGGGAGTATCTACGAGCAGTACTTC.

The chain employs TRBV7-2 and TRBJ1-6; a weak D match, TRBD1 (6 bases). Germline CDR1 reads SGHTA; CDR2 reads FQGNSA. V gave up 3 bases and J gave up 4 bases, with 13 bases separating them. The CDR3 loop spans 16 amino acids. The CDR3 DNA reads as TGTGCCAGCAGCTTTACCGGGACACCTTATAATTCACCCCTCCACTTT. Translation gives CASSFTGTPYNSPLHF.

The chain has TRBV20-1 and TRBJ2-3; the D gene is possibly TRBD2 (7 bases). Germline V gives CDR1 DFQATT, CDR2 SNEGSKA (reference sequence). The CDR3 covers 13 residues. Trimming pared 5 bases from V and 1 base from J, leaving 10 bases between. CDR3 amino acids: CSARGAGTDTQYF. CDR3 in DNA: TGCAGTGCTCGGGGGGCGGGCACAGATACGCAGTATTTT.

This clonotype was picked up a small number of times. The chain recombines TRBV5-1 with TRBJ2-1; 9 nucleotides line up with TRBD2. The germline V gene encodes CDR1 SGHRS and CDR2 YFSETQ. With 1 base clipped from V and 7 bases from J, the junction kept 6 bases outside the gene matches. There are 15 residues in the CDR3. The CDR3 spells CASSLYLAGLNEQFF. CDR3 coding DNA: TGCGCCAGCAGCTTGTATCTAGCGGGGTTAAATGAGCAGTTCTTC.

This clonotype has just a few counts. V and J are TRBV4-3 and TRBJ2-7; 8 bases match TRBD2. This CDR3 contains 16 residues. CDR1 and CDR2 (germline): LGHNA, YSLEER. The trim removed 0 bases at V and 3 bases at J, leaving 7 bases unmatched. For the CDR3, the DNA is TGCGCCAGCAGCCAAGATCTGAGAAGCGGGAGCTACGAGCAGTACTTC. Its protein product is CASSQDLRSGSYEQYF.

CDR3 nucleotide sequence: TGCAGTCCCCAACCCGAGATCTACAATGAGCAGTTCTTC. Amino acid sequence: CSPQPEIYNEQFF. The chain carries TRBV20-1 and TRBJ2-1, with D unresolved. The CDR3 sequence is 13 residues long. The germline V gene has CDR1 DFQATT and CDR2 SNEGSKA (reference sequence). V dropped 8 bases and J dropped 3 bases, with 14 bases sitting between them.